The 20 T cell receptor beta chains in this list originate from one sample, sequenced in a study of Graves' ophthalmopathy and Graves' hyperthyroidism. The authors amplified TCR beta CDR3 regions, and they did so from RNA transcripts for repertoire sequencing. Investigators did first-round RT-PCR with HTBI primers, then second-round multiplex PCR. One entry per CDR3 protein, called by TCRdb with MiXCR from the multiplex PCR reads. The sample lists under 800,000 distinct CDR3 sequences; 22% were seen once. Sequencing input: peripheral blood. The receptors here all came from a young woman with stable Graves' hyperthyroidism. Some clones in this sample may be carry-over from other donors' samples.

This clonotype was counted at least ten times. The chain joins TRBV20-1 to TRBJ1-5; D not resolved. CDR1 DFQATT and CDR2 SNEGSKA come from the germline V gene (reference sequence). The CDR3 spans 13 residues. The germline V and J ends were trimmed by 0 bases and 5 bases, with 8 bases remaining between them. The DNA of the CDR3 is TGCAGTGCTAGAGATGAGCGGGATCAGCCCCAGCATTTT. Translating gives CSARDERDQPQHF.

This clonotype was counted only a few times. The CDR3 sequence is CASSWREAYEQYF. CDR3 in DNA: TGTGCCAGCAGTTGGCGGGAGGCGTACGAGCAGTACTTC. V is TRBV6-2 or TRBV6-3 and J is TRBJ2-7, with TRBD2 identical over 8 bases. CDR3 length: 13 residues. With 4 bases clipped from V and 4 bases from J, the junction kept 3 bases outside the gene matches. Germline loops: CDR1 MNHEY, CDR2 SVGEGT.

This clonotype was detected many times. This chain joins TRBV12-3 or TRBV12-4 and TRBJ1-5; TRBD1 matches at 8 bases. Losses at the gene ends were 4 bases for V and 0 bases for J; bases not matched to a gene: 2. The CDR3 spans 15 residues. The CDR3 nucleotides read TGTGCCAGCAGTTGGACAGGGATTAGCAATCAGCCCCAGCATTTT. Amino acids: CASSWTGISNQPQHF.

The V and J genes are TRBV4-2 and TRBJ2-5; D unresolved. The germline V gene encodes CDR1 LGHNA and CDR2 YNFKEQ. This CDR3 has 14 residues. The germline V and J ends were trimmed by 4 bases and 5 bases, with 14 bases remaining between them. The DNA for the CDR3 is TGTGCCAGCAGCCCCTGGACGGGCGATGAGACCCAGTACTTC. Translated: CASSPWTGDETQYF.

This clonotype has ten or more counts. CDR3 loop: CASSTDRGLYGYTF. DNA for the CDR3: TGCGCCAGCAGCACTGACAGGGGTCTCTATGGCTACACCTTC. The chain links TRBV5-1 to TRBJ1-2; 8 bases match TRBD1. CDR1 and CDR2 (germline): SGHRS, YFSETQ. This CDR3 comprises 14 residues. V was pared by 4 bases and J by 4 bases, with 6 bases of the junction left unmatched.

In its sample, this clonotype was seen many times. The chain joins TRBV12-3 or TRBV12-4 to TRBJ1-2; D is ambiguous. The germline V and J ends were trimmed by 6 bases and 0 bases, with 5 bases remaining between them. The CDR3 is made up of 12 amino acids. The CDR3 sequence is CASRPPNYGYTF. CDR3 DNA sequence: TGTGCCAGCAGACCCCCTAACTATGGCTACACCTTC.

This chain uses TRBV7-8 with TRBJ1-1; D uncertain. The CDR3 runs to 16 residues. Trimming cost V 1 base and J 7 bases, with 19 bases left between them. Germline CDR1 is SGHVS and CDR2 is FQNEAQ. The CDR3 DNA reads as TGTGCCAGCAGCTTAGAGGAGGGCCCGTCGAGATTTGAAGCTTTCTTT. Residues: CASSLEEGPSRFEAFF.

This clonotype was observed at least ten times. V gene TRBV19 combines with J gene TRBJ1-1; 10 bases agree with TRBD1. The germline CDR1 and CDR2 sequences are LNHDA and SQIVND (reference sequence). This CDR3 is built from 13 residues. The trim removed 8 bases at V and 7 bases at J, leaving 7 bases unmatched. CDR3 protein: CASRDRGVNEAFF. DNA of the CDR3: TGTGCCAGTCGGGACAGGGGAGTAAATGAAGCTTTCTTT.

This clonotype turned up a few times. The chain employs TRBV20-1 and TRBJ2-7; D may be TRBD1 (7 bases). With 7 bases removed from V and 3 bases from J, the gap between germline ends came to 19 bases. This CDR3 spans 14 amino acids. Germline V gives CDR1 DFQATT, CDR2 SNEGSKA (reference sequence). The CDR3: CSVISQGGDYEQYF. DNA for the CDR3: TGCAGTGTCATTTCCCAGGGGGGTGACTACGAGCAGTACTTC.

The CDR3 sequence: CASSSSASGVSYEQYF. The CDR3 region has the DNA TGCGCCAGCAGCTCCAGTGCTAGCGGGGTATCCTACGAGCAGTACTTC. The chain recombines TRBV5-1 with TRBJ2-7; TRBD2 agrees at 9 bases. The CDR3 is 16 residues long. CDR1 is SGHRS, CDR2 YFSETQ, per germline. V trimming: 3 bases; J trimming: 1 base; junction bases outside the gene matches: 8.

The CDR3 region has the DNA TGTGCCAGCTCACAAAGGACAGGGAGAGATAGCTACGAGCAGTACTTC. Translating gives CASSQRTGRDSYEQYF. The gene calls are TRBV18 and TRBJ2-7; 8 bases line up with TRBD1. The CDR3 covers 16 residues. The ends lost 4 bases at V and 3 bases at J; junction bases unmatched: 11. CDR1 is KGHSH and CDR2 is LQKENI in the germline V gene.

Ten or more counts support this clonotype. The CDR3 coding sequence is TGTGCCAGCAGCTTAACGCGAGCAGCTAGGGGTCAGCCCCAGCATTTT. It is translated as CASSLTRAARGQPQHF. The chain combines TRBV7-3 with TRBJ1-5; tentative D call: TRBD1 (5 bases). V lost 0 bases and J lost 6, with 15 bases in between. Germline-derived CDR1 and CDR2 are SGHTA and FQGTGA. The CDR3 is 16 amino acids.

The sample holds many counts of this clonotype. V usage is TRBV12-3 or TRBV12-4 and J usage is TRBJ2-5, with 10 positions matching TRBD2. J gave up 4 bases and V 4 bases, and 12 bases lay outside the gene matches. The CDR3 extends over 17 amino acids. CDR3 residues: CASSYWGLAGVGETQYF. The CDR3 region has the DNA TGTGCCAGCAGTTACTGGGGGCTAGCGGGGGTAGGAGAGACCCAGTACTTC.

The rearrangement links TRBV19 to TRBJ2-6; 8 nucleotides match TRBD1. The ends lost 7 bases at V and 0 bases at J; junction bases unmatched: 5. CDR3 length equals 16 residues. Germline-derived CDR1 and CDR2 are LNHDA and SQIVND (reference sequence). The DNA for the CDR3 is TGTGCCAGTAAGGACAGGGTTAACTCTGGGGCCAACGTCCTGACTTTC. Protein product: CASKDRVNSGANVLTF. The complete variable domain, with remaining parts taken from reference TRBV19 and TRBJ2-6, reads DGGITQSPKYLFRKEGQNVTLSCEQNLNHDAMYWYRQDPGQGLRLIYYSQIVNDFQKGDIAEGYSVSREKKESFPLTVTSAQKNPTAFYLCASKDRVNSGANVLTFGAGSRLTVL.

In this sample, this clonotype turned up a few times. This chain links TRBV18 with TRBJ1-1; D may be TRBD1 (6 bases). With 6 bases removed from V and 1 base from J, the gap between germline ends came to 18 bases. There are 16 residues in the CDR3. Germline V lookup: CDR1 KGHSH, CDR2 LQKENI. The CDR3 loop is CASSFIPHRENTEAFF. As DNA, the CDR3 is TGTGCCAGCTCCTTCATCCCCCACAGGGAGAACACTGAAGCTTTCTTT.

This clonotype was seen ten or more times. The chain is built from TRBV20-1 and TRBJ1-2; possibly TRBD1 for D (6 bases). Germline CDR1 and CDR2: DFQATT and SNEGSKA (reference sequence). Deletions cut 1 base from V and 5 bases from J, with 14 bases between. The CDR3 has 14 residues. The CDR3 loop is CSARASGALYGYTF. CDR3 coding DNA: TGCAGTGCTAGAGCTTCGGGGGCACTTTATGGCTACACCTTC.

This clonotype was recorded once. The chain uses TRBV20-1 and TRBJ1-6; 7 bases are a match to TRBD1. This CDR3 is 14 amino acids long. The germline V gene encodes CDR1 DFQATT and CDR2 SNEGSKA (reference sequence). V gave up 4 bases and J gave up 7 bases; unmatched junction bases: 7. DNA of the CDR3: TGCAGTGCTAAGACAGGGAGCAAGAATTCACCCCTCCACTTT. Translating gives CSAKTGSKNSPLHF.

This clonotype was detected many times. This chain connects TRBV5-4 to TRBJ1-6; D is possibly TRBD1 (5 bases). Trimming took 4 bases from V and 8 from J, leaving 19 bases between them. The CDR3 is 16 amino acids. The germline gives CDR1 SGHNT, CDR2 YYREEE (reference sequence). This chain's CDR3 is CASSLGGVIRHSPLHF. Written as DNA, the CDR3 is TGTGCCAGCAGCCTCGGGGGGGTAATACGGCATTCACCCCTCCACTTT.

This clonotype was detected ten times or more. The chain is built from TRBV28 and TRBJ2-7; no definite D call. Germline V gives CDR1 MDHEN, CDR2 SYDVKM. The V and J ends lost 4 bases and 3 bases respectively, with 13 bases between them. CDR3 size: 14 residues. The CDR3 nucleotides read TGTGCCAGCAGTTCTTCCAGGTCCCACTACGAGCAGTACTTC. This translates into CASSSSRSHYEQYF.

This clonotype was counted between two and nine times. J is TRBJ2-6 and V is TRBV4-3; D possibly corresponds to TRBD2 (5 bases). Deletions cut 4 bases from V and 2 bases from J, with 12 bases between. Per germline, CDR1 LGHNA and CDR2 YSLEER. The CDR3 is made up of 16 amino acids. This CDR3 is CASSREGTAGANVLTF. CDR3 DNA: TGCGCCAGCAGCCGAGAGGGTACAGCTGGGGCCAACGTCCTGACTTTC.